One sample yielded the 25 T cell receptor beta chains listed below, sequenced in a study of breast tumors, draining lymph nodes, adjacent tissues. The lymph nodes were axillary draining lymph nodes from breast cancer patients. From the multiplex PCR reads, TCRdb called clonotypes with MiXCR, one entry per CDR3 protein. The repertoire holds about 170,000 distinct CDR3 sequences, roughly 35% seen once, with more than 3.5% in the top ten. The sequenced sample was axillary lymph node tissue. The source is a female donor with breast cancer. Some clones in this sample may be carry-over from other donors' samples.

This clonotype was counted at least ten times. The V gene is TRBV20-1, the J gene TRBJ2-7; D may be TRBD1 (6 bases). Germline values: CDR1 DFQATT, CDR2 SNEGSKA (reference sequence). V dropped 6 bases and J dropped 4 bases, with 16 bases sitting between them. The CDR3 totals 13 residues. The CDR3 spells CSATGDRGYEQYF. Here the CDR3 DNA reads TGCAGTGCAACGGGTGATAGGGGGTACGAGCAGTACTTC.

This clonotype was seen ten or more times. J is TRBJ1-5 and V is TRBV28; no clear D. CDR3 length: 15 amino acids. Germline assignment: CDR1 MDHEN and CDR2 SYDVKM. V lost 6 bases and J lost 0, with 12 bases in between. The CDR3: CASRDSAISNQPQHF. For the CDR3, the DNA is TGTGCCAGCAGAGACTCGGCCATTAGCAATCAGCCCCAGCATTTT.

V usage is TRBV7-2 and J usage is TRBJ1-1; TRBD1 matches at 7 bases. V lost 3 bases and J lost 6; bases outside the gene matches: 4. The CDR3 loop spans 13 amino acids. Germline V gives CDR1 SGHTA, CDR2 FQGNSA. DNA for the CDR3: TGTGCCAGCAGCTTCCAGGGGGGCGCTGAAGCTTTCTTT. Its translation: CASSFQGGAEAFF. The complete variable domain, with remaining parts taken from reference TRBV7-2 and TRBJ1-1, reads GAGVSQSPSNKVTEKGKDVELRCDPISGHTALYWYRQSLGQGLEFLIYFQGNSAPDKSGLPSDRFSAERTGGSVSTLTIQRTQQEDSAVYLCASSFQGGAEAFFGQGTRLTVV.

This clonotype came up many times. The CDR3 loop is CASSFGAGPWETQYF. Written as DNA, the CDR3 is TGTGCCAGCAGCTTCGGAGCGGGGCCGTGGGAGACCCAGTACTTC. This chain joins TRBV7-3 and TRBJ2-5; 7 bases match TRBD2. J gave up 5 bases and V 3 bases, and 9 bases lay outside the gene matches. The germline V gene has CDR1 SGHTA and CDR2 FQGTGA. The CDR3 extends over 15 amino acids.

This chain links TRBV2 with TRBJ2-1; either TRBD1 or TRBD2 may fit D (6 bases each). The CDR3 has 12 residues. V was cut by 10 bases and J by 10 bases, with 17 bases left in between. Germline V gene sequence: CDR1 SNHLY, CDR2 FYNNEI. CDR3 in DNA: TGTGCCACCCTAGGGGGGATGAAGGAGCAGTTCTTC. This sequence encodes CATLGGMKEQFF.

The sample holds many counts of this clonotype. The gene calls are TRBV20-1 and TRBJ1-5; D perhaps matches TRBD1 (6 bases). The CDR3 contains 15 residues. The germline gives CDR1 DFQATT, CDR2 SNEGSKA (reference sequence). Trimming shortened V by 5 bases and J by 4 bases, and 18 bases separated the two germline ends. The CDR3 coding sequence is TGCAGTGCTTTCGGCCAGGGGCGTAGGAATCAGCCCCAGCATTTT. Translating gives CSAFGQGRRNQPQHF.

This clonotype was detected many times. This chain joins TRBV10-1 and TRBJ2-1; D assignment may be TRBD1 or TRBD2 (5 bases each). The CDR3 has 13 amino acids. V was trimmed by 9 bases and J by 7 bases, leaving 16 bases between them. CDR1 is WNHNN and CDR2 is SYGVQD in the germline V gene (reference sequence). This CDR3 reads CASFAERGNEQFF. In DNA, the CDR3 is TGCGCCAGTTTCGCCGAGAGGGGAAATGAGCAGTTCTTC.

Details on this clonotype: Being one base from a much bigger clone, this may be a read error. The gene calls are TRBV6-1 and TRBJ2-7, with 12 bases that match TRBD2. Germline CDR1 is MNHNS and CDR2 is SASEGT. CDR3 size: 18 residues. After removal of 8 bases from V and 2 bases from J, the junction contained 16 bases not matched to a gene. CDR3 loop: CASRFPASGGAAPYEQYF. Here the CDR3 DNA reads TGTGCCAGCCGTTTTCCGGCTAGCGGGGGGGCCGCGCCCTACGAGCAGTACTTC.

This clonotype was picked up many times. The chain recombines TRBV9 with TRBJ2-2, with 7 bases matching TRBD1. Germline assignment: CDR1 SGDLS and CDR2 YYNGEE. With V trimmed by 4 bases and J by 0 bases, 9 bases remained unmatched. The CDR3 consists of 17 residues. CDR3: CASSRGQSMANTGELFF. The CDR3, as DNA: TGTGCCAGCAGCCGGGGACAGTCAATGGCGAACACCGGGGAGCTGTTTTTT. Variable domain in full (rest from reference TRBV9 and TRBJ2-2): DSGVTQTPKHLITATGQRVTLRCSPRSGDLSVYWYQQSLDQGLQFLIQYYNGEERAKGNILERFSAQQFPDLHSELNLSSLELGDSALYFCASSRGQSMANTGELFFGEGSRLTVL.

The chain joins TRBV27 to TRBJ1-2; D call uncertain. Germline lookup yields CDR1 MNHEY and CDR2 SMNVEV (reference sequence). The CDR3 extends over 10 amino acids. V gave up 2 bases and J gave up 12 bases, with 7 bases separating them. The CDR3 is CASSLAGNTF. CDR3 DNA: TGTGCCAGCAGTTTAGCTGGAAACACCTTC.

The chain uses TRBV7-2 and TRBJ2-7; the D call may be TRBD1 or TRBD2 (7 bases each). Trimming removed 4 bases at V and 0 bases at J, with 28 bases between. From germline, CDR1 is SGHTA and CDR2 FQGNSA. The CDR3 has 20 residues. CDR3 sequence: CASSSGPTERERDSSYEQYF. Here the CDR3 DNA reads TGTGCCAGCAGCTCGGGCCCAACGGAGCGGGAAAGGGACAGCTCCTACGAGCAGTACTTC.

A single count supports this clonotype. In this CDR3 the conserved last residue, phenylalanine or tryptophan, is missing, so a read error is likely. V gene TRBV29-1 combines with J gene TRBJ2-6; perhaps TRBD1 as D (6 bases). The CDR3 is made up of 17 amino acids. Germline V gene sequence: CDR1 SQVTM, CDR2 ANQGSEA. The germline V and J ends were trimmed by 4 bases and 1 base, with 17 bases remaining between them. The CDR3 DNA reads as TGCAGCGTTGGAGAGTTCGACAGGACATCTGGGGCCAACGTCCTGACTCTC. Encoded protein: CSVGEFDRTSGANVLTL.

This clonotype was detected ten times or more. The chain links TRBV7-8 to TRBJ1-4; D not resolved. The germline V gene encodes CDR1 SGHVS and CDR2 FQNEAQ. This CDR3 is 16 amino acids long. Trimming removed 0 bases at V and 4 bases at J, with 12 bases between. The CDR3 nucleotides read TGTGCCAGCAGCTTAGCGCACGGGTTCAGTAATGAAAAACTGTTTTTT. Encoded protein: CASSLAHGFSNEKLFF.

This clonotype has ten or more counts. The CDR3 is CASRARTGALNQPQHF. CDR3 bases: TGTGCCAGCAGGGCTCGGACAGGGGCCCTCAATCAGCCCCAGCATTTT. This chain links TRBV28 with TRBJ1-5; 9 positions agree with TRBD1. Germline V gene sequence: CDR1 MDHEN, CDR2 SYDVKM. J gave up 3 bases and V 6 bases, and 9 bases lay outside the gene matches. The CDR3 consists of 16 residues.

On this clonotype itself: A single base separates this from a much larger clone, so it may be a read error. The chain uses TRBV5-4 and TRBJ1-3, with D perhaps matching TRBD1 (5 bases). V lost 5 bases to trimming and J lost 9 bases, with 12 bases between them. There are 12 residues in the CDR3. The germline gives CDR1 SGHNT, CDR2 YYREEE (reference sequence). The CDR3 region has the DNA TGTGCCAGCAGGGATCTAGGGACCACCATATATTTT. It codes for CASRDLGTTIYF.

This clonotype has ten or more counts. CDR3 residues: CATSDEGRELFF. CDR3 DNA: TGTGCCACCAGTGATGAGGGCCGGGAGCTGTTTTTT. The rearrangement uses TRBV24-1 and TRBJ2-2; D might be TRBD2 (5 bases). In germline, CDR1 is KGHDR, CDR2 SFDVKD. V was shortened by 3 bases and J by 9 bases, with 7 bases between the two germline ends. The CDR3 runs to 12 residues.

The chain has TRBV7-8 and TRBJ2-2, with D possibly TRBD1 on 6 matching bases. The germline V gene encodes CDR1 SGHVS and CDR2 FQNEAQ. The CDR3 sequence is 15 residues long. Trimming cost V 1 base and J 2 bases, with 8 bases left between them. CDR3 nucleotides: TGTGCCAGCAGCTTAGAGGGGGACAACACCGGGGAGCTGTTTTTT. Amino acid sequence: CASSLEGDNTGELFF.

This clonotype was picked up many times. The chain has TRBV5-8 and TRBJ1-2; the D gene is possibly TRBD1 (5 bases). Trimming stripped 3 bases from V and 5 bases from J, with 23 bases between. CDR1 and CDR2 from the germline V gene are SGHTS and YDEGEE. The CDR3 extends over 17 amino acids. The CDR3 DNA reads TGTGCCAGCAGCTCCCCCTCGGGGGACTTGAGAGGGTATGGCTACACCTTC. Its translation is CASSSPSGDLRGYGYTF.

This clonotype was seen repeatedly, ten times or more. This sequence joins TRBV5-1 and TRBJ2-5; 8 bases map to TRBD2. Per the germline V gene, CDR1 is SGHRS and CDR2 is YFSETQ. The CDR3 is 16 residues long. V trimming: 0 bases; J trimming: 5 bases; junction bases outside the gene matches: 9. The CDR3 sequence is CASSLVVGLGRETQYF. DNA of the CDR3: TGCGCCAGCAGCTTGGTAGTGGGACTAGGTCGGGAGACCCAGTACTTC.

Comment on this clonotype: A much larger clone sits a single nucleotide away, making a read error possible. CDR3 coding DNA: TGTGCCAGCAGCTTACCAGGGAGGGCCTACGAGCAGTACTTC. Translated, it gives CASSLPGRAYEQYF. The chain recombines TRBV11-1 with TRBJ2-7, with 7 bases lining up with TRBD2. The germline gives CDR1 SGHAT, CDR2 FQDESV (reference sequence). The CDR3 has 14 amino acids. V shed 2 bases, J shed 2 bases, and the junction held 3 bases outside the gene matches.

This clonotype was seen at least ten times. In DNA form, the CDR3 reads TGTGCCAGCAGTTACTCGATTTCCGGAGAAAAACTGTTTTTT. Its translation: CASSYSISGEKLFF. The chain combines TRBV6-5 with TRBJ1-4, with D unclear. With 0 bases removed from V and 8 bases from J, the gap between germline ends came to 10 bases. The CDR3 covers 14 residues. Germline loops: CDR1 MNHEY, CDR2 SVGAGI.

This clonotype appeared many times. This chain links TRBV3-1 with TRBJ1-5; the D is unclear. Germline lookup yields CDR1 LGHDT and CDR2 YNNKEL (reference sequence). The V end lost 1 base, the J end lost 2 bases, and 6 bases lay between the germline ends. The CDR3 runs to 14 residues. The CDR3 region is CASSQAVRNQPQHF. The CDR3 nucleotides are TGTGCCAGCAGCCAAGCCGTGCGCAATCAGCCCCAGCATTTT. The full variable domain, completed using reference TRBV3-1 and TRBJ1-5, is DTAVSQTPKYLVTQMGNDKSIKCEQNLGHDTMYWYKQDSKKFLKIMFSYNNKELIINETVPNRFSPKSPDKAHLNLHINSLELGDSAVYFCASSQAVRNQPQHFGDGTRLSIL.

As regards this clonotype: Since a much larger clone is just one base distant, this may be a read error. The rearrangement uses TRBV14 and TRBJ1-2, with TRBD1 matching over 7 bases. This CDR3 is built from 16 residues. Germline assignment: CDR1 SGHDN and CDR2 FVKESK. For the CDR3, the DNA is TGTGCCAGCAGTGTAGGGGGCCTGGCAACTAACTATGCCTACACCTTC. Translating gives CASSVGGLATNYAYTF.

This clonotype was recorded at least ten times. The junction and the germline gene differ at one end; a read error may be behind it. This rearrangement joins TRBV5-1 to TRBJ1-3; D remains unclear. The CDR3 totals 16 residues. The germline gives CDR1 SGHRS, CDR2 YFSETQ. The CDR3 DNA reads TGCGCCAGCAGCTTCTTCGTCGCAGGCTCTGGAGACACCATATATTTT. This sequence encodes CASSFFVAGSGDTIYF.

This clonotype was seen repeatedly, ten times or more. This sequence joins TRBV27 and TRBJ1-6; the D gene is possibly TRBD1 (5 bases). The germline V and J ends were trimmed by 8 bases and 10 bases, with 15 bases remaining between them. The CDR3 runs 13 residues. Germline CDR1 and CDR2: MNHEY and SMNVEV (reference sequence). Written as DNA, the CDR3 is TGTGCCAGCGGAGTCAGGGAAGGATCACCCCTCCACTTT. Translated: CASGVREGSPLHF.